This T cell receptor (beta chain) was recorded in a study of blood T cell repertoires in COVID-19 (dated by TCRdb to about 2020). A note on the overall study: Collaborator samples came from the United States, Italy and Spain and covered acute and convalescent phases of COVID-19. The material from the prospective study consisted of cDNA or gDNA derived from T cells, B-cell-depleted T cells, or PBMCs. Where available, HLA class I and class II types were obtained from metadata supplied by the sample provider rather than from assay-based typing. The samples were drawn from two sources: the first 160 participants of the ongoing ImmuneRACE study, and 1,200 or so subjects contributed by 6 global collaborators. The repertoires were made available in a free public database intended to serve as a resource for research on the immune response to SARS-CoV-2. Subjects who had been exposed to COVID-19, were actively infected with it, or had recovered from it provided the deeply sampled blood TCRbeta repertoires that made up the dataset. Nearly every sample came with metadata listing a de-identified subject ID, COVID-19 status, age in years and sex. What the work shows at the level of the full study, not this receptor alone: How much clinical and demographic metadata was included differed by source and by participant, and the metadata was provided uncurated.

About this clone: Its antigen is not yet known. Per-base qualities were not stored, and no clone one base away is much larger.

The immunoSEQ Assay, a bias-controlled multiplex PCR, was used to amplify TCRbeta CDR3 regions from genomic DNA. The authors processed their data as follows. The number of nucleated cells in each sample was estimated by amplification of reference gene primers within the assay. To quantify the absolute abundance of each unique TCRbeta CDR3 rearrangement, sequence reads were collapsed and filtered. Productive Simpson clonality was computed per sample as the square root of Simpson's diversity index over productive rearrangements. TCRdb provides this immuneACCESS table in a form limited to in-frame rearrangements. Some clones are lacking; in checked studies, under half of them reflect an unresolved V gene, and why the rest are absent is not known. From that table come the V and J calls and clone size; the DNA was used to work out D and trimming. The sample has around 380,000 clones on record, roughly 80% of them singletons. About 1% of the sample is held by the ten biggest clonotypes.

For CDR1 and CDR2, the germline V gene (reference sequence) lists DFQATT and SNEGSKA. Germline trimming: 3 bases from V, 9 bases from J; junction bases outside gene matches: 8. There are 14 amino acids in the CDR3, from cysteine to phenylalanine inclusive. Kept here is only the CDR3 DNA, which spans 42 bases and is read in frame from base 1. The collaborating institutions used their own protocols to collect whole blood in K2EDTA tubes. Collaborator samples were shipped for TCRbeta analysis as frozen whole blood, isolated PBMCs, or DNA extracted from either sample type. The sequence links TRBV20-1 to TRBJ2-5; 12 middle bases align to TRBD2. The clonotype was recovered from a human donor with acute or convalescent COVID-19. The donor label of this sample is uncertain. Sequenced material: peripheral blood. The DNA sequence reads TGCAGTGCTAGTAGGACTAGCGGGACTTTGGCCCAGTACTTC. This encodes CSASRTSGTLAQYF.